A selection of T cell receptor beta chains follows, all from one sample in a study of shared clonotypes between healthy human individuals. Using immunoSEQ multiplex PCR, the repertoire was profiled, and TCRdb retains in-frame clones only, with some absent. The table has a few million clones, 80% to 95% seen once; the top ten hold around 1.8%. The specimen sequenced was naive CD8+ T cells from PBMCs. Receptor source: a man younger than 35 in good health. Some clones in this sample may be carry-over from other donors' samples. CDR3s include the opening cysteine and the closing phenylalanine or tryptophan. The D gene is left open where the match is weak. Size tells how often a clone was seen (once, few, many) or the class of an expanded clone, and some rows leave it out.

v_call	d_call	clone_size	j_call	cdr3_nt	cdr3_aa
TRBV27	TRBD2	NA	TRBJ2-1	TGTGCCAGCAGTCCGATCCTAGCGGGAGGGCCGAATGAGCAGTTCTTC	CASSPILAGGPNEQFF
TRBV19	TRBD1	NA	TRBJ1-4	TGTGCCAGTAGTATTCAGGGACAGGGGTTGGGGGAAAAACTGTTTTTT	CASSIQGQGLGEKLFF
TRBV4-2	NA	NA	TRBJ1-1	TGTGCCAGCAGCCAACAAGTCTCCACTGAAGCTTTCTTT	CASSQQVSTEAFF
TRBV18	NA	NA	TRBJ2-7	TGTGCCACCTCAGGTCGGGGCGGTCGGCCCTACGAGCAGTACTTC	CATSGRGGRPYEQYF
TRBV28	TRBD2	NA	TRBJ2-5	TGTGCCAGCACCCCCACGGGGGGACTCCAAGAGACCCAGTACTTC	CASTPTGGLQETQYF
TRBV2	TRBD2	NA	TRBJ2-5	TGTGCCAGCACTAGCGGGAGAAACCAAGAGACCCAGTACTTC	CASTSGRNQETQYF
TRBV29-1	NA	NA	TRBJ1-2	TGCAGCGTTGAGGCAGGTGGCTTGGGCTACACCTTC	CSVEAGGLGYTF
TRBV6-1	NA	NA	TRBJ2-7	TGTGCCAGCAGTGAAGTGCAGGGAGCCTACGCTGAGCAGTACTTC	CASSEVQGAYAEQYF
TRBV7-3	TRBD1	NA	TRBJ1-5	TGTGCCAGCAGCCAACGGACAGGGGCGCTAGGACAGCCCCAGCATTTT	CASSQRTGALGQPQHF
TRBV9	TRBD1	once	TRBJ2-7	TGTGCCAGCAGCCCTCGGGACAGAAACTACGAGCAGTACTTC	CASSPRDRNYEQYF
TRBV19	NA	NA	TRBJ2-1	TGTGCCAGTAGTATTGGGAGTCTCAGTGAGCAGTTCTTC	CASSIGSLSEQFF
TRBV4-1	NA	NA	TRBJ2-7	TGCGCCAGCAGCCAAGCCACAGGGTCTTCTTACGAGCAGTACTTC	CASSQATGSSYEQYF
TRBV5-6	TRBD2	NA	TRBJ2-1	TGTGCCAGCAGTTTCGCGGGAGTTTACAATGAGCAGTTCTTC	CASSFAGVYNEQFF
TRBV27	NA	NA	TRBJ2-7	TGTGCCAGCAGTCTCAGGAAAGCCTACGAGCAGTACTTC	CASSLRKAYEQYF
TRBV7-2	TRBD2	once	TRBJ2-2	TGTGCCAGCAGCTTACGACTATGGCGGGAGGAGTACACCGGGGAGCTGTTTTTT	CASSLRLWREEYTGELFF
TRBV11-2	TRBD2	NA	TRBJ2-1	TGTGCCAGCAGCCCGGGGGGGAGAAACAATGAGCAGTTCTTC	CASSPGGRNNEQFF
TRBV6-5	TRBD1	NA	TRBJ1-2	TGTGCCAGCAGCTATTCCAGGGACAGCTATGGCTACACCTTC	CASSYSRDSYGYTF
TRBV25-1	NA	NA	TRBJ1-6	TGTGCCAGCAGTGATGGGACTAGATCACCCCTCCACTTT	CASSDGTRSPLHF
TRBV5-1	NA	NA	TRBJ2-7	TGCGCCAGCAGCTTGGCGGACTCAATATCCGACGAGCAGTACTTC	CASSLADSISDEQYF
TRBV27	NA	NA	TRBJ2-7	TGTGCCAGCAGTTTATTTCGGGGGTTCACCTACGAGCAGTACTTC	CASSLFRGFTYEQYF
TRBV27	TRBD2	NA	TRBJ2-1	TGTGCCAGCAGTCCGACTAGCGGGAGTGTCTCGACTCACAATGAGCAGTTCTTC	CASSPTSGSVSTHNEQFF
TRBV30	TRBD2	NA	TRBJ2-7	TGTGCCTGGAGTGAGAGCGGGAGAACCTACGAGCAGTACTTC	CAWSESGRTYEQYF
TRBV9	NA	NA	TRBJ2-1	TGTGCCAGCAGCGTAGGGTGGCAAATTGTTTACGATGAGCAGTTCTTC	CASSVGWQIVYDEQFF
TRBV19	NA	few	TRBJ2-7	TGTGCCAGTAGTATCCGGGACGGCTCCTACGAGCAGTACTTC	CASSIRDGSYEQYF
TRBV11-2	NA	once	TRBJ1-1	TGTGCCACCCCCGGGCGGGCCCTTAACACTGAAGCTTTCTTT	CATPGRALNTEAFF
TRBV9	TRBD2	NA	TRBJ2-1	TGTGCCAGCACCCAGGGAGGCGGGACTAGCGGGAGGCCCTACAATGAGCAGTTCTTC	CASTQGGGTSGRPYNEQFF
TRBV7-9	NA	few	TRBJ2-7	TGTGCCAGCGACGGAGGCAAAAACGAGCAGTACTTC	CASDGGKNEQYF
TRBV10-3	TRBD2	NA	TRBJ2-6	TGTGCCATCAGTGCAGAGAGACTAGCGGGATCTGGGGCCAACGTCCTGACTTTC	CAISAERLAGSGANVLTF
TRBV19	TRBD1	few	TRBJ1-2	TGTGCCAGTAGTTGGACAGGGGATGGCTACACCTTC	CASSWTGDGYTF
TRBV2	NA	NA	TRBJ2-7	TGTGCCAGCCAAACGACAGCCTACTACGAGCAGTACTTC	CASQTTAYYEQYF
TRBV19	NA	NA	TRBJ1-2	TGTGCCACATGGGACCCAGAGGATTATGGCTACACCTTC	CATWDPEDYGYTF
TRBV5-1	NA	NA	TRBJ2-1	TGCGCCAGCAGCTTGGAACCTAGCTTTAGCTCCTACAATGAGCAGTTCTTC	CASSLEPSFSSYNEQFF
TRBV7-9	NA	NA	TRBJ2-7	TGTGCCGTAAGGGGGGACGGGTCCTACGAGCAGTACTTC	CAVRGDGSYEQYF
TRBV29-1	NA	NA	TRBJ2-1	TGCAGCGTTGAAGCCCTGGGCCACTACAATGAGCAGTTCTTC	CSVEALGHYNEQFF
TRBV28	TRBD2	NA	TRBJ2-5	TGTGCCAGCAGTTCGGGAGGGGAGACTAGCGGGATCCAAGAGACCCAGTACTTC	CASSSGGETSGIQETQYF
TRBV28	NA	few	TRBJ1-1	TGTGCCAGCAGTTTATTCGGGAACACTGAAGCTTTCTTT	CASSLFGNTEAFF
TRBV5-5	TRBD1	NA	TRBJ2-7	TGTGCCAGCAGCTTGTCAGGGGGTGCCTACGAGCAGTACTTC	CASSLSGGAYEQYF
TRBV4-3	TRBD1	NA	TRBJ1-5	TGCGCCAGCAGCCAAGTGACAGGGGGACATCAGCCCCAGCATTTT	CASSQVTGGHQPQHF
TRBV4-1	NA	NA	TRBJ2-2	TGCGCCAGCAGCCAAGACAGGGGGGGGACCGGGGAGCTGTTTTTT	CASSQDRGGTGELFF
TRBV27	NA	NA	TRBJ2-7	TGTGCCAGCAGTTTAGGTTCCGGCTACGAGCAGTACTTC	CASSLGSGYEQYF
TRBV4-2	NA	NA	TRBJ1-1	TGTGCCAGCAGCCAAACCCCCCCTATGAACACTGAAGCTTTCTTT	CASSQTPPMNTEAFF
TRBV6-6	NA	NA	TRBJ2-3	TGTGCCAGCATACGACAGAAGGTTGAAGATACGCAGTATTTT	CASIRQKVEDTQYF
TRBV18	NA	few	TRBJ1-1	TGTGCCAGCTCACCTGGGGCAGTGTTTGAAGCTTTCTTT	CASSPGAVFEAFF
TRBV6-6	NA	NA	TRBJ1-2	TGTGCCAGTCCTGACCGGGACAACTTC	CASPDRDNF
TRBV4-1	TRBD2	NA	TRBJ2-3	TGCGCCAGCAGCCTAGACCTAGCGGGAGGTTCTGATACGCAGTATTTT	CASSLDLAGGSDTQYF
TRBV4-3	TRBD1	NA	TRBJ1-5	TGCGCCAGCAGCCAAGTCAGGGGGCCGGATCAGCCCCAGCATTTT	CASSQVRGPDQPQHF
TRBV21-1	NA	NA	TRBJ1-5	NA	CASSPHADAGLLWGRGNQPQHF
TRBV6-5	TRBD2	NA	TRBJ2-1	TGTGCCAGCAGCCCGACCGGGACTAGCGTCAATGAGCAGTTCTTC	CASSPTGTSVNEQFF
TRBV7-9	NA	few	TRBJ2-5	TGTGCCAGCAGCTTAGTGGGGGCAGGAAAAGAGACCCAGTACTTC	CASSLVGAGKETQYF
TRBV5-4	TRBD2	once	TRBJ2-1	TGTGCCAGCAGTTTAAAACGGGAGCGGGACTACAATGAGCAGTTCTTC	CASSLKRERDYNEQFF
TRBV15	TRBD2	NA	TRBJ2-1	TGTGCCACCAGCAGAGATCGGGAGGGCCCTCGCAATGAGCAGTTCTTC	CATSRDREGPRNEQFF
TRBV11-2	TRBD2	NA	TRBJ2-1	TGTGCCAGCAGCTTAGAGGCAGCGGGACGTCGTAATGAGCAGTTCTTC	CASSLEAAGRRNEQFF
TRBV19	NA	NA	TRBJ1-3	TGTGCCAGTAGTGTTGCCTCGGAGTTCTCTGGAAACACCATATATTTT	CASSVASEFSGNTIYF
TRBV19	TRBD1	NA	TRBJ2-7	TGTGCCAGTAGTATTGGGACAGGGAACTACTACGAGCAGTACTTC	CASSIGTGNYYEQYF